The 2 T cell receptor beta chains below all came from one sample that was sequenced in a study of T cells in Graves' hyperthyroidism and ophthalmopathy. Amplified TCR beta CDR3 regions came from RNA transcripts. With the HTBI primer set, the TCR CDR3 went through a first round of RT-PCR. TCRdb re-called the multiplex PCR reads through MiXCR, storing one row per CDR3 protein. The sample yields approximately 370,000 distinct CDR3 sequences, 14% to 15% seen once. Sequencing was performed on blood. These receptors were obtained from a woman younger than 45 with Graves' hyperthyroidism.

V gene TRBV29-1 combines with J gene TRBJ2-1; 13 bases are shared with TRBD2. The CDR3 is made up of 17 amino acids. CDR1 is SQVTM, CDR2 ANQGSEA, per germline. V gave up 2 bases and J gave up 7 bases; unmatched junction bases: 11. In DNA form, the CDR3 reads TGCAGCGTTGAATTACTAGCGGGAGGGCCAGCGAGGAATGAGCAGTTCTTC. Translation: CSVELLAGGPARNEQFF.

This clonotype was observed a few times. The rearrangement links TRBV9 to TRBJ2-1; D remains ambiguous. Trimming removed 4 bases from V and 0 bases from J, with 11 bases in between. The CDR3 has 15 amino acids. The germline V gene encodes CDR1 SGDLS and CDR2 YYNGEE. The CDR3 nucleotides read TGTGCCAGCAGCAACGGACCGACCTCCTACAATGAGCAGTTCTTC. Its protein is CASSNGPTSYNEQFF. The whole variable domain, filled in from reference TRBV9 and TRBJ2-1, reads DSGVTQTPKHLITATGQRVTLRCSPRSGDLSVYWYQQSLDQGLQFLIQYYNGEERAKGNILERFSAQQFPDLHSELNLSSLELGDSALYFCASSNGPTSYNEQFFGPGTRLTVL.